This T cell receptor (beta chain) came from a study of cytomegalovirus exposure and HLA in healthy donors. Overall study results and limits: Likely technical artifact: a cluster of highly shared sequence variants. Reports showed the classifier diagnosing cytomegalovirus status with high specificity and sensitivity.

The germline V gene encodes CDR1 SGHVS and CDR2 FNYEAQ. This CDR3 has 14 amino acids. J lost 7 bases, V lost 4 bases, and 6 bases had no gene match. Recording of this donor's CMV serostatus was not done. A multiplex PCR was run with 60 Vbeta primers and 13 Jbeta primers. The repertoire was sequenced with immunoSEQ multiplex PCR; TCRdb's copy has only in-frame clones and lacks some. Here the sample spans around 120,000 clones, 77% being singletons. Concerning this clone itself: Its antigen remains unknown.

The clonotype comes from a human donor in good health. V usage is TRBV7-6 and J usage is TRBJ1-4; 7 positions match TRBD1. The specimen sequenced was PBMCs. CDR3 DNA sequence: TGTGCCAGCAGCTCGACAGGGATGAGTGAAAAACTGTTTTTT. Amino acids: CASSSTGMSEKLFF.